These T cell receptor beta chains were read from a single sample in a study of cytomegalovirus exposure and HLA in healthy donors. The repertoire was sequenced with immunoSEQ multiplex PCR; TCRdb's copy has only in-frame clones and lacks some. Of 150,000 to 200,000 clones listed, approximately 79% are singletons. The sequenced material came from PBMCs. The receptors were sampled from a man aged 45 to 65 in good health and CMV-seropositive. Both conserved end residues are part of each CDR3. The order of the fields is V gene, D gene, clone size, J gene, CDR3 DNA, CDR3 protein. A D gene is named only where the DNA matches it firmly. The size entry is marked missing in some rows and otherwise reads once, few, many or a size class.

v_call: TRBV19
d_call: NA
clone_size: many
j_call: TRBJ1-6
cdr3_nt: TGTGCCAGTACTGCCTTGAGGGATAATTCACCCCTCCACTTT
cdr3_aa: CASTALRDNSPLHF

v_call: TRBV9
d_call: TRBD2
clone_size: NA
j_call: TRBJ2-3
cdr3_nt: TGTGCCAGCAGCGGGGGGGGAGATACGCAGTATTTT
cdr3_aa: CASSGGGDTQYF

v_call: TRBV6-6
d_call: NA
clone_size: NA
j_call: TRBJ2-7
cdr3_nt: TGTGCCAGCAGTTACTCGGACAGCTCCTACGAGCAGTACTTC
cdr3_aa: CASSYSDSSYEQYF

v_call: TRBV7-2
d_call: TRBD1
clone_size: once
j_call: TRBJ1-1
cdr3_nt: TGTGCCAGCAGCCCAGGACAGGGCAACACTGAAGCTTTCTTT
cdr3_aa: CASSPGQGNTEAFF

v_call: TRBV5-4
d_call: TRBD1
clone_size: NA
j_call: TRBJ2-7
cdr3_nt: TGTGCCAGCAACTTGGACAGGGGCGACGAGCAGTACTTC
cdr3_aa: CASNLDRGDEQYF

v_call: TRBV4-1
d_call: TRBD2
clone_size: NA
j_call: TRBJ2-3
cdr3_nt: TGCGCCAGCAGCCAAGAAGGCGGGGGGAGGCTAGAAACGCAGTATTTT
cdr3_aa: CASSQEGGGRLETQYF

v_call: TRBV7-9
d_call: NA
clone_size: NA
j_call: TRBJ2-1
cdr3_nt: TGTTCCGTTGGCAGGGGGGAAGGTAATGAGCAGTTCTTC
cdr3_aa: CSVGRGEGNEQFF

v_call: TRBV11-2
d_call: TRBD1
clone_size: NA
j_call: TRBJ2-2
cdr3_nt: TGTGCCAGCAGCTTAGAGACAGGGCTCCGGAACACCGGGGAGCTGTTTTTT
cdr3_aa: CASSLETGLRNTGELFF

v_call: TRBV5-6
d_call: TRBD1
clone_size: few
j_call: TRBJ1-1
cdr3_nt: TGTGCCAGCAGCTTCGGGACAGGGCAGGCTGAAGCTTTCTTT
cdr3_aa: CASSFGTGQAEAFF

v_call: TRBV19
d_call: TRBD2
clone_size: NA
j_call: TRBJ2-5
cdr3_nt: TGTGCCAGTAGTGAGGTCGGCGGGGGGGCGGGTGAGACCCAGTACTTC
cdr3_aa: CASSEVGGGAGETQYF

v_call: TRBV4-2
d_call: NA
clone_size: NA
j_call: TRBJ1-2
cdr3_nt: TGTGCCAGCAGCCAAGCAGTCAGGAACAACTATGGCTACACCTTC
cdr3_aa: CASSQAVRNNYGYTF

v_call: TRBV28
d_call: TRBD2
clone_size: NA
j_call: TRBJ2-1
cdr3_nt: TGTGCCAGCAAAACCAGCGGGGTTGTCAATGAGCAGTTCTTC
cdr3_aa: CASKTSGVVNEQFF

v_call: TRBV29-1
d_call: TRBD2
clone_size: few
j_call: TRBJ2-1
cdr3_nt: TGCAGCGTTTTTGGGGGATGGTCAACTAGCGGGGTATTCGAGCAGTTCTTC
cdr3_aa: CSVFGGWSTSGVFEQFF

v_call: TRBV2
d_call: TRBD2
clone_size: NA
j_call: TRBJ2-1
cdr3_nt: TGTGCCAGCAGTGAAGTAGCGGGGGTCGCTGAGCAGTTCTTC
cdr3_aa: CASSEVAGVAEQFF

v_call: TRBV5-8
d_call: NA
clone_size: NA
j_call: TRBJ2-5
cdr3_nt: TGTGCCAGCAGCCGGGATCCAGGAAGAGGCCAGTACTTC
cdr3_aa: CASSRDPGRGQYF

v_call: TRBV18
d_call: TRBD1
clone_size: NA
j_call: TRBJ2-7
cdr3_nt: TGTGCCAGCTCACCACGTAGCGACAGGGGGACCTACGAGCAGTACTTC
cdr3_aa: CASSPRSDRGTYEQYF

v_call: TRBV2
d_call: TRBD1
clone_size: NA
j_call: TRBJ1-1
cdr3_nt: TGTGCCAGCAGCCCCCAGGGGGGAGTAAACACTGAAGCTTTCTTT
cdr3_aa: CASSPQGGVNTEAFF

v_call: TRBV19
d_call: TRBD1
clone_size: NA
j_call: TRBJ1-2
cdr3_nt: TGTGCCAGTAGTCCGGGGACAGGGGCGCCACCAGTGGCTGGCTACACCTTC
cdr3_aa: CASSPGTGAPPVAGYTF

v_call: TRBV4-3
d_call: TRBD2
clone_size: NA
j_call: TRBJ2-7
cdr3_nt: TGCGCCAGCAGCCAAGATCCGACTAGCGGGACTCCTTACTTC
cdr3_aa: CASSQDPTSGTPYF

v_call: TRBV11-1
d_call: NA
clone_size: NA
j_call: TRBJ2-1
cdr3_nt: TGTGCCAGCAGCTTACGGCCGGGATGGGAGCAGTTCTTC
cdr3_aa: CASSLRPGWEQFF

v_call: TRBV10-3
d_call: TRBD2
clone_size: NA
j_call: TRBJ2-2
cdr3_nt: TGTGCCATCAGTGAGACGGGACTAGCGCCCATGAACACCGGGGAGCTGTTTTTT
cdr3_aa: CAISETGLAPMNTGELFF

v_call: TRBV2
d_call: TRBD1
clone_size: NA
j_call: TRBJ1-2
cdr3_nt: TGTGCCAGCAGTACTTCACTGACAGGGACCTATGGCTACACCTTC
cdr3_aa: CASSTSLTGTYGYTF

v_call: TRBV6-5
d_call: TRBD1
clone_size: once
j_call: TRBJ1-2
cdr3_nt: TGTGCCAGCAGCCCGTACCTCCAGGGGGGCTATGGCTACACCTTC
cdr3_aa: CASSPYLQGGYGYTF

v_call: TRBV7-9
d_call: NA
clone_size: NA
j_call: TRBJ1-5
cdr3_nt: TGTGCCAGCAGCTTGGGGCCCGGGTTAAATCAGCCCCAGCATTTT
cdr3_aa: CASSLGPGLNQPQHF

v_call: TRBV4-1
d_call: TRBD1
clone_size: NA
j_call: TRBJ1-2
cdr3_nt: TGCGCCAGCAGCGAAACGACAGGGGACAACTATGGCTACACCTTC
cdr3_aa: CASSETTGDNYGYTF

v_call: TRBV6-1
d_call: NA
clone_size: NA
j_call: TRBJ1-6
cdr3_nt: TGTGCCAGCAGCCCCCCCGACAGCCAGTTCCACTTT
cdr3_aa: CASSPPDSQFHF

v_call: TRBV29-1
d_call: NA
clone_size: NA
j_call: TRBJ2-3
cdr3_nt: TGCAGCCTTATACCCCCAGGGGGAGGAATGAATACGCAGTATTTT
cdr3_aa: CSLIPPGGGMNTQYF

v_call: TRBV29-1
d_call: NA
clone_size: once
j_call: TRBJ2-1
cdr3_nt: TGCAGCGTTCCTCCCGTTACAGGCTCCCCGCAGAATGAGCAGTTCTTC
cdr3_aa: CSVPPVTGSPQNEQFF

v_call: TRBV5-5
d_call: NA
clone_size: NA
j_call: TRBJ1-3
cdr3_nt: TGTGCCAGCAGCCCGGGACATAGAAACACCATATATTTT
cdr3_aa: CASSPGHRNTIYF

v_call: TRBV7-9
d_call: NA
clone_size: NA
j_call: TRBJ2-2
cdr3_nt: TGTGCCAGCAGCTTAAATGAGGTGTCCGGGGAGCTGTTTTTT
cdr3_aa: CASSLNEVSGELFF

v_call: TRBV2
d_call: NA
clone_size: NA
j_call: TRBJ1-1
cdr3_nt: TGTGCCAGCACAGGGGCTCGTGAAGCTTTCTTT
cdr3_aa: CASTGAREAFF

v_call: TRBV7-9
d_call: TRBD1
clone_size: NA
j_call: TRBJ2-3
cdr3_nt: TGTGCCAGCAGCTTCCGGGCAGGGGGCGCAGATACGCAGTATTTT
cdr3_aa: CASSFRAGGADTQYF

v_call: TRBV7-9
d_call: NA
clone_size: NA
j_call: TRBJ1-6
cdr3_nt: TGTGCCAGCAGCTTAACTAGCTGGTTGGAAATCAAGGATTCACCCCTCCACTTT
cdr3_aa: CASSLTSWLEIKDSPLHF

v_call: TRBV5-1
d_call: TRBD1
clone_size: NA
j_call: TRBJ1-6
cdr3_nt: TGCGCCAGCAGCTTGAGACAGGGGAATTCACCCCTCCACTTT
cdr3_aa: CASSLRQGNSPLHF

v_call: TRBV5-1
d_call: TRBD1
clone_size: NA
j_call: TRBJ2-5
cdr3_nt: TGCGCCAGCAGCCAAAACAGGGGAGAGACCCAGTACTTC
cdr3_aa: CASSQNRGETQYF

v_call: TRBV14
d_call: NA
clone_size: NA
j_call: TRBJ1-1
cdr3_nt: TGTGCCAGCAGCCAAGTAAATGCGATCCGCAGGGGCCGGAACACTGAAGCTTTCTTT
cdr3_aa: CASSQVNAIRRGRNTEAFF

v_call: TRBV14
d_call: NA
clone_size: once
j_call: TRBJ2-1
cdr3_nt: TGTGCCAGCAGCCAAGATCGAGGTAGCAGGGCTGAGCAGTTCTTC
cdr3_aa: CASSQDRGSRAEQFF

v_call: TRBV6-7
d_call: NA
clone_size: NA
j_call: TRBJ1-5
cdr3_nt: TGTGCCAGCAGTCGATCCAGATGCAATCAGCCCCAGCATTTT
cdr3_aa: CASSRSRCNQPQHF

v_call: TRBV19
d_call: TRBD2
clone_size: NA
j_call: TRBJ2-1
cdr3_nt: TGTGCCAGTACCGCTCTAGCGGGCCCTGGTGGTGAGCAGTTCTTC
cdr3_aa: CASTALAGPGGEQFF

v_call: TRBV5-1
d_call: NA
clone_size: NA
j_call: TRBJ1-1
cdr3_nt: TGCGCCAGCAGTAAAATATCCCCTGAGACTGAAGCTTTCTTT
cdr3_aa: CASSKISPETEAFF

v_call: TRBV5-4
d_call: TRBD1
clone_size: NA
j_call: TRBJ1-6
cdr3_nt: TGTGCCAGCAGCTTGGGGGGACAGTATAATTCACCCCTCCACTTT
cdr3_aa: CASSLGGQYNSPLHF

v_call: TRBV10-3
d_call: NA
clone_size: NA
j_call: TRBJ2-3
cdr3_nt: TGTGCCATCAGTGAGCCAATACAGGGAAAGACGCAGTATTTT
cdr3_aa: CAISEPIQGKTQYF

v_call: TRBV6-1
d_call: TRBD1
clone_size: NA
j_call: TRBJ1-4
cdr3_nt: TGTGCCAGCAGTACGCGGGGACAGCTTAATGAAAAACTGTTTTTT
cdr3_aa: CASSTRGQLNEKLFF

v_call: TRBV5-1
d_call: NA
clone_size: NA
j_call: TRBJ2-3
cdr3_nt: TGCGCCAGCAGCTTCCCCCCCCGGGACTCCCAGCGCGATACGCAGTATTTT
cdr3_aa: CASSFPPRDSQRDTQYF

v_call: TRBV18
d_call: TRBD1
clone_size: NA
j_call: TRBJ1-5
cdr3_nt: TGTGCCAGCTCACTGGGACAGGCTTATAGCAATCAGCCCCAGCATTTT
cdr3_aa: CASSLGQAYSNQPQHF

v_call: TRBV28
d_call: TRBD1
clone_size: NA
j_call: TRBJ1-1
cdr3_nt: TGTGCCAGCAAAATACAGGGGGCGGAAAACCGGAACACTGAAGCTTTCTTT
cdr3_aa: CASKIQGAENRNTEAFF

v_call: TRBV5-1
d_call: TRBD1
clone_size: NA
j_call: TRBJ1-4
cdr3_nt: TGCGCCAGCAGATATCAGACAGGGGCAACTGATGAAAAACTGTTTTTT
cdr3_aa: CASRYQTGATDEKLFF

v_call: TRBV7-2
d_call: TRBD2
clone_size: NA
j_call: TRBJ2-3
cdr3_nt: TGTGCCAGCAGCTTACCGATGAGCGGGACCGTCACAGATACGCAGTATTTT
cdr3_aa: CASSLPMSGTVTDTQYF

v_call: TRBV10-3
d_call: NA
clone_size: NA
j_call: TRBJ2-6
cdr3_nt: TGTGCCATCAGTGAGCCACAGTCTGGGGCCAACGTCCTGACTTTC
cdr3_aa: CAISEPQSGANVLTF

v_call: TRBV4-2
d_call: TRBD2
clone_size: few
j_call: TRBJ2-7
cdr3_nt: TGTGCCAGCAGCCCCGGGGGGGGCAGCACGTACGAGCAGTACTTC
cdr3_aa: CASSPGGGSTYEQYF